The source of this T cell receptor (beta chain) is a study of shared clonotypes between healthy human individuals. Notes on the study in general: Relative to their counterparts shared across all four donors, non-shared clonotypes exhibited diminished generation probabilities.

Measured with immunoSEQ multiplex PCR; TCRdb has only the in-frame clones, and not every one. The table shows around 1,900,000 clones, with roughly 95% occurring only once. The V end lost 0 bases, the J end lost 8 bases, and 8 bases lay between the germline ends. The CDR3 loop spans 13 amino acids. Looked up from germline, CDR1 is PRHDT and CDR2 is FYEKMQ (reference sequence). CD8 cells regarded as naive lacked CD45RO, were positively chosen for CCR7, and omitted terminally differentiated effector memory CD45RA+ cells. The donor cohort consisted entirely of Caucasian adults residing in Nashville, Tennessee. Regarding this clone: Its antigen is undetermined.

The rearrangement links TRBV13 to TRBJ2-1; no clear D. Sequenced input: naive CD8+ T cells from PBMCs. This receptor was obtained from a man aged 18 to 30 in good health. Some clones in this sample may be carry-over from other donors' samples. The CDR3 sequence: CASSLGRVDEQFF. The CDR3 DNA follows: TGTGCCAGCAGCTTAGGCCGTGTGGATGAGCAGTTCTTC. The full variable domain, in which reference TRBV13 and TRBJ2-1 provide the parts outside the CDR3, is AAGVIQSPRHLIKEKRETATLKCYPIPRHDTVYWYQQGPGQDPQFLISFYEKMQSDKGSIPDRFSAQQFSDYHSELNMSSLELGDSALYFCASSLGRVDEQFFGPGTRLTVL.